A selection of T cell receptor beta chains follows, all from one sample in a study of brain T cells in children with intractable seizures. TCRdb's copy holds only in-frame clones and misses some; the assay was immunoSEQ multiplex PCR. Of some 20,000 clones listed, roughly 94% are singletons. Sequenced here: peripheral blood, sampled at surgery. The receptors shown here come from a boy aged 10-17 years with focal cortical dysplasia and intractable seizures. Both conserved end residues are part of each CDR3. Each record gives: clone size, CDR3 length, J gene, D gene, V gene, CDR3 DNA, CDR3 protein. A D gene is named only where the DNA matches it firmly. Clone size, where shown, is once, few, many, or a class for clones that have expanded.

. 15 TRBJ2-3 . TRBV18 TGTGCCAGCTCCCCTCATCCGGCTAGCACAGATACGCAGTATTTT CASSPHPASTDTQYF
once 15 TRBJ1-1 . TRBV28 TGTGCCAGCCGGGGATCCACCTCGCGAGGAACTGAAGCTTTCTTT CASRGSTSRGTEAFF
. 16 TRBJ1-2 TRBD1 TRBV28 TGTGCCAGCAGTTTATCCGAAGGGGGCCGTAACTATGGCTACACCTTC CASSLSEGGRNYGYTF
. 15 TRBJ2-3 TRBD2 TRBV6-1 TGTGCCAGCAGTGAACTAGCGGGGGGGCCAGATACGCAGTATTTT CASSELAGGPDTQYF
. 12 TRBJ1-2 . TRBV13 TGTGCCAGCAGCTTAGGACCCTATGGCTACACCTTC CASSLGPYGYTF
. 14 TRBJ1-5 TRBD1 TRBV19 TGTGCCAGTAGCCTTGGACAGGACAATCAGCCCCAGCATTTT CASSLGQDNQPQHF
. 17 TRBJ2-3 TRBD2 TRBV7-8 TGTGCCAGCAGCATTCTAGCGGGAGATGGTATCACAGATACGCAGTATTTT CASSILAGDGITDTQYF
. 15 TRBJ1-4 . TRBV5-1 TGCGCCAGCAGCGACGGGGGGGCTGGTAATGAAAAACTGTTTTTT CASSDGGAGNEKLFF
. 14 TRBJ1-2 . TRBV27 TGTGCCAGCAGTTTATGGGGGGGGTCGGTCGGCTACACCTTC CASSLWGGSVGYTF
. 15 TRBJ1-1 . TRBV5-1 TGCGCCAGCAGCTTGGCCTGGACGGGGAACACTGAAGCTTTCTTT CASSLAWTGNTEAFF
. 14 TRBJ2-2 TRBD1 TRBV5-1 TGCGCCAGCAGCAGGGACAGGGGAACCGGGGAGCTGTTTTTT CASSRDRGTGELFF
. 14 TRBJ2-1 . TRBV5-1 TGCGCCAGCAGCTTGGAGGGCAGGGGCGATGAGCAGTTCTTC CASSLEGRGDEQFF
. 14 TRBJ1-2 . TRBV3-1/TRBV3-2 TGTGCCACGTCATCTACAGGGTCCCTCTATGGCTACACCTTC CATSSTGSLYGYTF
. 15 TRBJ1-1 TRBD1 TRBV9 TGTGCCAGCAGTACAGGGGGCGGTCGGGACACTGAAGCTTTCTTT CASSTGGGRDTEAFF
. 16 TRBJ1-1 . TRBV5-1 TGCGCCAGCAGGTCTCGGGGTCCACCCATGAACACTGAAGCTTTCTTT CASRSRGPPMNTEAFF
. 15 TRBJ2-1 TRBD1 TRBV27 TGTGCCAGCAGCCAAGGACAGGGGGGCCTTAATGAGCAGTTCTTC CASSQGQGGLNEQFF
. 14 TRBJ2-7 . TRBV5-1 TGCGCCAGCAGCCCCCAGGCTCAGAGCCACGAGCAGTACTTC CASSPQAQSHEQYF
. 15 TRBJ2-3 . TRBV29-1 TGCAGCGTTGAGGGGCCTATAGCGAGCACAGATACGCAGTATTTT CSVEGPIASTDTQYF
. 15 TRBJ2-3 . TRBV5-6 TGTGCCAGCAGCTTGGTCCACAGCAACACAGATACGCAGTATTTT CASSLVHSNTDTQYF
. 17 TRBJ2-6 TRBD2 TRBV2 TGTGCCAGCCTACTCGGGGGGGCCAGCTCTGGGGCCAACGTCCTGACTTTC CASLLGGASSGANVLTF
. 15 TRBJ1-4 TRBD1 TRBV27 TGTGCCAATAGGGACAGAGGTGTGACTAATGAAAAACTGTTTTTT CANRDRGVTNEKLFF